This passage covers 27 T cell receptor beta chains from one sample sequenced in a study of cytomegalovirus exposure and HLA in healthy donors. A multiplex PCR was run with 60 Vbeta primers and 13 Jbeta primers. Method: immunoSEQ multiplex PCR; TCRdb's copy keeps in-frame clones and lacks some. The repertoire consists of about 150,000 clones, with 84% occurring once and the leading ten covering almost 2.5%. The sequencing sample was made of PBMCs. These receptors originate from a boy aged 2 to 10 in good health and CMV-seronegative.

The chain couples TRBV9 to TRBJ1-3, with TRBD1 matching over 7 bases. V gave up 2 bases and J gave up 0 bases; unmatched junction bases: 2. This CDR3 has 15 residues. Germline CDR1 reads SGDLS; CDR2 reads YYNGEE. The CDR3 bases are TGTGCCAGCAGCGTTACAGGGGACTCTGGAAACACCATATATTTT. Its protein is CASSVTGDSGNTIYF.

The CDR3 loop is CASSQGVVSYNEQFF. The CDR3 nucleotides are TGTGCCAGCAGCCAAGGAGTAGTTTCCTACAATGAGCAGTTCTTC. The J gene is TRBJ2-1, the V gene TRBV4-2; D uncertain. Germline V gene data show CDR1 as LGHNA and CDR2 as YNFKEQ. CDR3 length equals 15 residues. Trimming took off 1 base at V and 1 base at J, with 8 bases between the two ends.

The CDR3 loop is CASLLGGGVYYEQYF. Here the CDR3 DNA reads TGTGCCAGCCTACTGGGCGGGGGTGTCTACTACGAGCAGTACTTC. This sequence joins TRBV11-2 and TRBJ2-7, with 7 bases aligning to TRBD2. Per the germline V gene, CDR1 is SGHAT and CDR2 is FQNNGV. The length of the CDR3 is 15 residues. V gave up 8 bases and J gave up 3 bases; unmatched junction bases: 13.

This chain joins TRBV19 and TRBJ1-5; D not certain. This CDR3 is built from 14 residues. V dropped 1 base and J dropped 5 bases, with 9 bases sitting between them. Germline lookup yields CDR1 LNHDA and CDR2 SQIVND (reference sequence). The chain's CDR3 is CASSIGQVHQPQHF. Written as DNA, the CDR3 is TGTGCCAGTAGTATAGGCCAGGTCCATCAGCCCCAGCATTTT.

The sample holds a few counts of this clone. The CDR3 region is CASSLGANGGYTF. CDR3 nucleotide sequence: TGTGCCAGCAGCCTGGGGGCCAACGGGGGCTACACCTTC. The chain uses TRBV27 and TRBJ1-2, with a tentative D call TRBD1 (6 bases). The germline V gene encodes CDR1 MNHEY and CDR2 SMNVEV (reference sequence). V lost 6 bases and J 8 bases, leaving 16 bases between the germline ends. The CDR3 spans 13 residues.

This sequence joins TRBV11-3 and TRBJ2-1; TRBD1 matches at 12 bases. CDR3 length: 18 residues. Germline CDR1 SGHNT, CDR2 YENEEA. Trimming removed 3 bases from V and 0 bases from J; junction bases left unmatched: 6. CDR3 region: CASSFLLGQGASYNEQFF. CDR3 DNA sequence: TGTGCCAGCAGCTTTCTGCTGGGACAGGGGGCCTCCTACAATGAGCAGTTCTTC.

V is TRBV27 and J is TRBJ2-7; 7 bases map to TRBD1. This CDR3 has 14 amino acids. Germline CDR1 MNHEY, CDR2 SMNVEV (reference sequence). Trimming took 5 bases from V and 6 from J; bases not matched to a gene: 10. CDR3: CASSTTGNRVEQYF. The CDR3 DNA follows: TGTGCCAGCAGTACGACAGGGAATAGGGTCGAGCAGTACTTC.

This rearrangement joins TRBV19 to TRBJ1-2; 9 nucleotides align to TRBD1. Germline-derived CDR1 and CDR2 are LNHDA and SQIVND (reference sequence). V was clipped by 3 bases and J by 6 bases; unmatched bases: 2. The CDR3 runs to 13 residues. The CDR3 spells CASSMDRGDGYTF. CDR3 coding DNA: TGTGCCAGTAGTATGGACAGGGGAGATGGCTACACCTTC.

The chain uses TRBV5-4 and TRBJ2-5, with 10 bases matching TRBD1. The DNA end favors TRBJ2-7, so the J call may be wrong. The CDR3 length is 14 residues. Germline V gives CDR1 SGHNT, CDR2 YYREEE (reference sequence). CDR3: CASSSGQGRHEQYF. As DNA, the CDR3 is TGTGCCAGCAGCTCGGGACAGGGGCGACACGAGCAGTACTTC.

The genes are TRBV9 and TRBJ2-7, with TRBD2 as a possible D gene (5 bases). The length of the CDR3 is 13 residues. Trimming removed 4 bases from V and 7 bases from J, with 15 bases in between. Germline lookup yields CDR1 SGDLS and CDR2 YYNGEE. CDR3 in amino acids: CASSFMKTGEQYF. The CDR3 DNA follows: TGTGCCAGCAGCTTCATGAAGACGGGGGAGCAGTACTTC.

V gene TRBV19 combines with J gene TRBJ1-2; D gene unclear. V was pared by 5 bases and J by 9 bases, with 16 bases between. Germline CDR1 reads LNHDA; CDR2 reads SQIVND (reference sequence). This CDR3 has 13 residues. As DNA, the CDR3 is TGTGCCAGTAGTGTACGACGGAGCGCGCGCTACACCTTC. Its translation is CASSVRRSARYTF. Combining the CDR3 with reference TRBV19 and TRBJ1-2 gives the whole variable domain DGGITQSPKYLFRKEGQNVTLSCEQNLNHDAMYWYRQDPGQGLRLIYYSQIVNDFQKGDIAEGYSVSREKKESFPLTVTSAQKNPTAFYLCASSVRRSARYTFGSGTRLTVV.

This chain connects TRBV7-3 to TRBJ2-5; possible D gene TRBD1, 5 bases. Trimming removed 5 bases from V and 4 bases from J, with 17 bases in between. Germline V lookup: CDR1 SGHTA, CDR2 FQGTGA. The CDR3 length is 15 residues. The CDR3 here is CASSPTQGMGETQYF. The CDR3 DNA follows: TGTGCCAGCAGCCCCACCCAGGGAATGGGAGAGACCCAGTACTTC.

This chain links TRBV27 with TRBJ2-3, with D possibly being TRBD1 (5 bases). The CDR3 sequence is 15 residues long. CDR1 and CDR2 (germline): MNHEY, SMNVEV (reference sequence). Trimming removed 4 bases at V and 0 bases at J, with 11 bases between. The CDR3 reads CASSSQALSTDTQYF. The CDR3 nucleotides read TGTGCCAGCAGTTCACAGGCCCTAAGCACAGATACGCAGTATTTT.

The chain couples TRBV4-1 to TRBJ2-1; D unresolved. The germline gives CDR1 MGHRA, CDR2 YSYEKL. Trimming stripped 0 bases from V and 3 bases from J, with 12 bases between. This CDR3 has 16 amino acids. CDR3 in amino acids: CASSQDPTGGYNEQFF. The CDR3 nucleotides read TGCGCCAGCAGCCAAGATCCGACGGGTGGCTACAATGAGCAGTTCTTC.

The chain is built from TRBV11-3 and TRBJ2-4; D remains ambiguous. The CDR3 is 14 amino acids. V was clipped by 1 base and J by 8 bases, with 12 bases between them. In germline, CDR1 is SGHNT, CDR2 YENEEA. This chain's CDR3 is CASSLGLVNDIQYF. In nucleotides, the CDR3 is TGTGCCAGCAGCTTAGGATTAGTCAATGACATTCAGTACTTC.

The chain couples TRBV5-1 to TRBJ1-2; TRBD1 matches 7 bases. This CDR3 region has 14 residues. Germline CDR1 SGHRS, CDR2 YFSETQ. The V and J ends lost 4 bases and 4 bases, in that order; junction bases with no gene match: 7. This chain's CDR3 is CASSPTGPIYGYTF. CDR3 sequence (DNA): TGCGCCAGCAGCCCGACAGGGCCCATCTATGGCTACACCTTC.

The CDR3 protein is CSVVKEGALMNTEAFF. CDR3 nucleotide sequence: TGCAGCGTTGTTAAGGAGGGGGCTCTGATGAACACTGAAGCTTTCTTT. This chain connects TRBV29-1 to TRBJ1-1; 7 positions agree with TRBD1. This CDR3 contains 16 residues. The V gene's germline CDR1 is SQVTM and CDR2 ANQGSEA. V lost 4 bases to trimming and J lost 0 bases; unmatched junction nucleotides: 11.

The chain carries TRBV7-9 and TRBJ2-2; TRBD1 agrees at 9 bases. The CDR3 extends over 17 amino acids. Trimming cost V 5 bases and J 5 bases; bases outside gene matches: 12. CDR1 is SEHNR, CDR2 FQNEAQ, per germline (reference sequence). The CDR3 DNA is TGTGCCAGCAGCCCAAACCGGGACAGGGTATGGACCGGGGAGCTGTTTTTT. Protein product: CASSPNRDRVWTGELFF.

V is TRBV7-9 and J is TRBJ1-6; 9 bases are shared with TRBD1. The CDR3 runs to 15 residues. With V trimmed by 3 bases and J by 9 bases, 6 bases remained unmatched. Germline CDR1 and CDR2: SEHNR and FQNEAQ (reference sequence). CDR3 residues: CASSLDTGGASPLHF. The CDR3 region has the DNA TGTGCCAGCAGCTTGGATACAGGGGGCGCTTCACCCCTCCACTTT.

This clone has only one observation. The V gene is TRBV5-5, the J gene TRBJ2-7; D possibly corresponds to TRBD1 (5 bases). The CDR3 extends over 16 amino acids. The V gene lost 4 bases and the J gene lost 3 bases, with 20 bases spanning the gap. The germline V gene encodes CDR1 SGHKS and CDR2 YYEKEE (reference sequence). The chain's CDR3 is CASSRLVQGTGYEQYF. The CDR3 DNA sequence: TGTGCCAGCAGCCGATTGGTGCAGGGTACTGGCTACGAGCAGTACTTC.

V gene TRBV5-1 combines with J gene TRBJ1-2; 11 bases map to TRBD1. V was clipped by 4 bases and J by 8 bases; unmatched bases: 22. The CDR3 covers 19 residues. The germline CDR1 and CDR2 sequences are SGHRS and YFSETQ. As DNA, the CDR3 is TGCGCCAGCAGCCCAACCGGAGCCGGGACAGGGGGACTTTGGGGAGGCTACACCTTC. Amino acid sequence: CASSPTGAGTGGLWGGYTF.

The CDR3 is CASSLRQGGRNTEAFF. The CDR3 DNA sequence: TGTGCCAGCAGCCTACGACAGGGAGGACGGAATACTGAAGCTTTCTTT. V usage is TRBV6-6 and J usage is TRBJ1-1, with 7 nucleotides matching TRBD1. The CDR3 has 16 residues. V shed 6 bases, J shed 5 bases, and the junction held 15 bases outside the gene matches. Germline V CDR1 and CDR2: MNHNY, SVGAGI (reference sequence).

This chain connects TRBV7-2 to TRBJ2-2; 7 positions agree with TRBD1. The CDR3 is 15 amino acids. Germline lookup yields CDR1 SGHTA and CDR2 FQGNSA. V lost 5 bases and J lost 4; bases outside the gene matches: 7. For the CDR3, the DNA is TGTGCCAGCAGCCTCGACCGGGACAGCACCGGGGAGCTGTTTTTT. Its translation is CASSLDRDSTGELFF.

The rearrangement uses TRBV5-1 and TRBJ1-2; possible D gene TRBD1, 5 bases. This CDR3 region has 15 residues. Germline loops: CDR1 SGHRS, CDR2 YFSETQ. Trimming cost V 5 bases and J 7 bases, with 21 bases left between them. The CDR3, as DNA: TGCGCCAGCAGATTGAAGTCCGACAGCGTGAGTGGCTACACCTTC. This encodes CASRLKSDSVSGYTF.

The genes are TRBV6-5 and TRBJ1-1, with D possibly TRBD1 on 5 matching bases. The CDR3 totals 15 residues. Germline CDR1 reads MNHEY; CDR2 reads SVGAGI. The germline V and J ends were trimmed by 5 bases and 0 bases, with 13 bases remaining between them. CDR3 region: CASSRRQLVNTEAFF. CDR3 bases: TGTGCCAGCAGTCGACGACAGTTAGTGAACACTGAAGCTTTCTTT.

This CDR3 is CASSQVQGNNQPQHF. The CDR3 DNA follows: TGCGCCAGCAGCCAAGTACAGGGCAACAATCAGCCCCAGCATTTT. This chain connects TRBV4-1 to TRBJ1-5; a weak D match, TRBD1 (6 bases). In germline, CDR1 is MGHRA, CDR2 YSYEKL. V lost 1 base and J 3 bases, leaving 10 bases between the germline ends. This CDR3 spans 15 amino acids.

This chain links TRBV5-4 with TRBJ1-4; 8 nucleotides match TRBD1. Trimming at V came to 3 bases and at J to 5 bases, leaving 3 bases not matched to a gene. Germline V gene lookup returns CDR1 SGHNT and CDR2 YYREEE (reference sequence). The CDR3 has 14 amino acids. CDR3 nucleotide sequence: TGTGCCAGCAGCTCGACAGGGGCGAATGAAAAACTGTTTTTT. Encoded protein: CASSSTGANEKLFF.